The clone carrying this TCR beta chain was found once. In the study's own analysis: Amplification from reference gene primers served as the basis for estimated nucleated cell counts. Repertoires were generated with immunoSEQ multiplex PCR, while TCRdb's copy carries only in-frame clones and drops some. Clonal size and the V and J genes are those of that table, whereas D and trimming came from the DNA. The table has a few hundred thousand clones, 85% to 90% seen once. The data were taken from a study of blood T cell repertoires in COVID-19. As for the study in general: Acute and convalescent COVID-19 samples came from the United States, Italy and Spain. The cDNA or gDNA used as material had been derived from T cells, B-cell-depleted T cells, or PBMCs.

The CDR3 is 14 residues long. V was trimmed by 3 bases and J by 5 bases, leaving 12 bases between them. Germline CDR1 is SNHLY and CDR2 is FYNNEI. Each participant's cohort was designated according to participant-reported clinical history. Material: PBMCs or T cells enriched from blood (not recorded which). This clonotype was sampled from a woman aged 18-29 years with acute COVID-19. J is TRBJ2-3 and V is TRBV2; D is possibly TRBD2 (5 bases). In nucleotides, the CDR3 is TGTGCCAGCAGTGACTCTGGGAGTCTAGATACGCAGTATTTT. Encoded protein: CASSDSGSLDTQYF.